Listed below are T cell receptor beta chains from one sample, sequenced in a study of T cells in Graves' hyperthyroidism and ophthalmopathy. MiXCR, applied by TCRdb to the multiplex PCR reads, yields one record per CDR3 protein. The sample lists over 700,000 distinct CDR3 sequences, roughly a sixth occurring once. The sequenced sample consisted of blood. The origin of the receptors is a woman in her 50s with Graves' hyperthyroidism that later progressed to Graves' ophthalmopathy. CDR3s include the opening cysteine and the closing phenylalanine or tryptophan. D genes are given only for firm matches. Clone size is shown for a subset of rows, as once, few, many or a class of expanded clone.

>TRBV20-1|-|TRBJ1-2|few
CSARDRRGPSGGYTF
TGCAGTGCTAGAGATAGGAGGGGCCCCTCTGGGGGCTACACCTTC
>TRBV11-2|-|TRBJ1-5|many
CASSINTYNQPQHF
TGTGCCAGCAGTATTAACACCTACAATCAGCCCCAGCATTTT
>TRBV3-1|TRBD1|TRBJ2-2|few
CASSRDRDSSLFF
TGTGCCAGCAGCCGGGACAGGGATTCGAGTCTGTTTTTT
>TRBV6-1|-|TRBJ2-2|-
CASSEVWGARTGELFF
TGTGCCAGCAGTGAAGTTTGGGGGGCAAGGACCGGGGAGCTGTTTTTT
>TRBV7-3|-|TRBJ2-2|-
CASSESGYTGELFF
TGTGCCAGCAGCGAGTCAGGGTACACCGGGGAGCTGTTTTTT
>TRBV10-3|TRBD2|TRBJ2-1|many
CAIKVLAGEHNEQFF
TGTGCCATCAAGGTTCTAGCGGGGGAGCACAATGAGCAGTTCTTC
>TRBV3-1|TRBD1|TRBJ1-1|-
CASSSGTGRRDTEAFF
TGTGCCAGCAGCTCCGGGACAGGGCGGAGGGACACTGAAGCTTTCTTT
>TRBV7-8|TRBD1|TRBJ1-1|few
CASSIRQGKGNTEAFF
TGTGCCAGCAGCATCCGACAGGGGAAAGGGAACACTGAAGCTTTCTTT
>TRBV7-3|TRBD2|TRBJ2-3|-
CASSLTGGELTQYF
TGTGCCAGCAGCTTAACCGGGGGGGAGTTAACGCAGTATTTT
>TRBV20-1|-|TRBJ1-2|many
CSATSGDRIYGYTF
TGCAGTGCTACCAGCGGGGACCGAATCTATGGCTACACCTTC
>TRBV5-6|-|TRBJ1-1|many
CASSYGQYFEAFF
TGTGCCAGCAGCTACGGACAGTACTTTGAAGCTTTCTTT
>TRBV7-9|-|TRBJ2-4|-
CASSWGRGAKNIQYF
TGTGCCAGCAGTTGGGGGCGCGGGGCCAAAAACATTCAGTACTTC
>TRBV7-2|-|TRBJ1-2|few
CASSLGRDGRTYGYTF
TGTGCCAGCAGCTTAGGCCGGGACGGAAGGACATATGGCTACACCTTC
>TRBV29-1|-|TRBJ1-1|-
CSVDPRDKENTEAFF
TGCAGCGTTGATCCCCGGGACAAAGAGAACACTGAAGCTTTCTTT
>TRBV5-1|-|TRBJ1-2|-
CASSMEEAAYGYTF
TGCGCCAGCAGCATGGAGGAGGCAGCTTATGGCTACACCTTC
>TRBV6-2/TRBV6-3|TRBD1|TRBJ2-3|few
CASSWDREGLHTDTQYF
TGTGCCAGCAGTTGGGACAGGGAGGGTCTCCACACAGATACGCAGTATTTT
>TRBV5-1|-|TRBJ2-1|-
CASSLTGRSSYNEQFF
TGCGCCAGCAGCTTGACCGGACGGAGCTCCTACAATGAGCAGTTCTTC
>TRBV27|-|TRBJ2-1|many
CASSLPGTARHEQFF
TGTGCCAGCAGTTTACCCGGGACGGCTCGCCATGAGCAGTTCTTC
>TRBV11-1|-|TRBJ1-2|many
CASSDPGFYGYTF
TGTGCCAGCAGCGACCCAGGGTTCTATGGCTACACCTTC
>TRBV5-1|-|TRBJ1-5|-
CASSLDYTYQPQHF
TGCGCCAGCAGCTTGGATTACACATATCAGCCCCAGCATTTT
>TRBV7-9|-|TRBJ1-1|few
CASSLPGRANTEAFF
TGTGCCAGCAGCTTACCCGGACGGGCGAACACTGAAGCTTTCTTT
>TRBV18|TRBD2|TRBJ2-3|many
CASSPTREISTDTQYF
TGTGCCAGCTCACCAACGCGGGAGATTAGCACAGATACGCAGTATTTT
>TRBV6-1|-|TRBJ1-5|many
CASSQGRVPNFGNQPQHF
TGTGCCAGCAGCCAAGGTCGGGTCCCGAATTTTGGCAATCAGCCCCAGCATTTT
>TRBV20-1|TRBD2|TRBJ2-3|-
CSARSGLVGPDTQYF
TGCAGTGCTAGATCGGGACTAGTGGGCCCAGATACGCAGTATTTT
>TRBV12-3/TRBV12-4|-|TRBJ1-1|many
CASSFGTEAFF
TGTGCCAGCAGCTTCGGCACTGAAGCTTTCTTT